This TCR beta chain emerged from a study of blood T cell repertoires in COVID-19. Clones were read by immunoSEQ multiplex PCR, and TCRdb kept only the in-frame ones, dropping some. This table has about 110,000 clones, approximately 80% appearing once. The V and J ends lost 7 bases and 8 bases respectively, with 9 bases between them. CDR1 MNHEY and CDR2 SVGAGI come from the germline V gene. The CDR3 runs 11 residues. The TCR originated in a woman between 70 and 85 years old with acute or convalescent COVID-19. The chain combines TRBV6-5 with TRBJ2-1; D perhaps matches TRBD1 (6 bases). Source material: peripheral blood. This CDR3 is CASNRAYEQFF. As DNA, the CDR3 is TGTGCCAGCAACAGGGCCTATGAGCAGTTCTTC.